This TCR beta chain was obtained from a study of tumor-infiltrating lymphocytes in primary liver carcinoma. The study, taken as a whole, reports: Found in all five tumor regions were only about 8-25% of top clones.

From 450 to 550 ng total RNA, TCR beta cDNA was generated with a primer in the constant region. Investigators got TCR beta libraries out of three nested multiplex PCR rounds, done with slightly modified ARM-PCR. From the multiplex PCR reads, TCRdb called clonotypes with MiXCR, one entry per CDR3 protein. The sample consists of about 48,000 distinct CDR3 sequences, over 65% of them appearing once. Co-extracting RNA and DNA was done with about 17-31 mg of unsorted bulk tissue as input. Comments on this clonotype: The antigen remains unidentified. One junction end does not reproduce the germline sequence, and a read error may be involved.

This receptor was identified in a man between 35 and 55 years old with primary liver carcinoma and hepatitis B virus infection. What was sequenced was liver tumor tissue from sampling region 3. Subset defined: tumor region T3, left-lateral pole.

The CDR3 reads CVSSETTPDSNQPQHF. DNA for the CDR3: TGTGTCAGCAGTGAAACTACACCCGATAGTAATCAGCCCCAACATTTT. This chain connects TRBV6-1 to TRBJ1-5; D is uncertain. The CDR3 contains 16 residues. Germline CDR1 and CDR2: MNHNS and SASEGT.